This TCR beta chain was retrieved from a study of blood T cell repertoires in COVID-19. There are 12 residues in the CDR3. V lost 6 bases, J lost 6 bases, and 12 bases lay in between. Profiled with immunoSEQ multiplex PCR; TCRdb holds only in-frame clones, not every one. The sample contains 200,000 to 300,000 clones, 82% of which appear only once. The chain employs TRBV12-3 or TRBV12-4 and TRBJ2-7; D possibly corresponds to TRBD1 (5 bases). Material: peripheral blood. This clonotype was obtained from a woman aged 60-75 years with active or convalescent COVID-19. DNA for the CDR3: TGTGCCAGCAGCCCAGGGCGCGGCGAGCAGTACTTC. Amino acid sequence: CASSPGRGEQYF.